These T cell receptor beta chains were read from a single sample in a study of cytomegalovirus exposure and HLA in healthy donors. The table came from immunoSEQ multiplex PCR; TCRdb's copy has only in-frame clones and leaves some out. The table lists about 190,000 clones, 80% to 90% of them singletons. The sample was PBMCs. These receptors all come from a young man in good health and CMV-seronegative. Both conserved end residues are trimmed from each CDR3. Each record gives: J gene, V gene, clone size, D gene, CDR3 protein. The D gene is left open where the match is weak. Clone size, where shown, is once, few, many, or a class for clones that have expanded.

J: TRBJ1-2
V: TRBV7-2
size: NA
D: NA
CDR3: ASSLAQALSIGGYT

J: TRBJ1-4
V: TRBV21-1
size: NA
D: NA
CDR3: ACTGGTTNEKLF

J: TRBJ2-7
V: TRBV7-8
size: NA
D: TRBD2
CDR3: ASRSVGTSGYEQY

J: TRBJ1-4
V: TRBV19
size: NA
D: TRBD1
CDR3: ASSRTGIAGEKLF

J: TRBJ2-1
V: TRBV5-1
size: NA
D: NA
CDR3: ASSFPTQYNEQF

J: TRBJ2-5
V: TRBV11-2
size: NA
D: TRBD1
CDR3: ASGTGGASETQY

J: TRBJ1-2
V: TRBV18
size: NA
D: TRBD1
CDR3: ASSPPGTGNYGYT

J: TRBJ2-3
V: TRBV5-6
size: NA
D: TRBD2
CDR3: ASSPGGTSARPSTDTQY

J: TRBJ2-7
V: TRBV11-3
size: NA
D: NA
CDR3: ASSLTRGSDEQY

J: TRBJ2-5
V: TRBV5-6
size: NA
D: NA
CDR3: ASSVAGIEETQY

J: TRBJ2-3
V: TRBV11-2
size: once
D: TRBD2
CDR3: ASSLDLGSGSVTDTQY

J: TRBJ2-3
V: TRBV5-6
size: NA
D: NA
CDR3: ASSFPRPEGDTQY

J: TRBJ2-7
V: TRBV30
size: NA
D: NA
CDR3: AWSVGSYEQY

J: TRBJ2-1
V: TRBV19
size: NA
D: NA
CDR3: ASSDRHDEQF

J: TRBJ1-3
V: TRBV2
size: once
D: NA
CDR3: ASTPQGHVPGNTIY

J: TRBJ1-2
V: TRBV4-1
size: NA
D: NA
CDR3: ASSQALGTTLPYGYT

J: TRBJ1-1
V: TRBV28
size: few
D: NA
CDR3: ASSEYRGVNTEAF

J: TRBJ2-7
V: TRBV7-9
size: NA
D: TRBD2
CDR3: ASSSSGGAVLQY

J: TRBJ2-6
V: TRBV4-1
size: NA
D: TRBD1
CDR3: ASSVRTGNSGANVLT

J: TRBJ2-1
V: TRBV6-1
size: once
D: TRBD2
CDR3: ASLGLAITYNEQF

J: TRBJ2-7
V: TRBV19
size: NA
D: NA
CDR3: ASSTRGYEQY

J: TRBJ2-2
V: TRBV11-3
size: NA
D: NA
CDR3: ASSSLVAGELF

J: TRBJ1-1
V: TRBV13
size: NA
D: TRBD1
CDR3: ASSRQGSPEAF

J: TRBJ1-4
V: TRBV4-1
size: NA
D: NA
CDR3: ASSQGWRDEKLF

J: NA
V: TRBV6-6
size: NA
D: NA
CDR3: ASSPQTAGAPYEQY

J: TRBJ2-1
V: TRBV30
size: NA
D: NA
CDR3: AWSREAAPIVDEQF

J: TRBJ1-5
V: TRBV6-6
size: NA
D: NA
CDR3: ATQQGNQPQH

J: TRBJ1-6
V: TRBV5-1
size: NA
D: TRBD1
CDR3: ASSFAGTGKNSPLH

J: TRBJ2-6
V: TRBV7-7
size: few
D: NA
CDR3: ASSPRGGAGANVLT

J: TRBJ2-5
V: TRBV11-3
size: NA
D: NA
CDR3: ASSLGVAGEGSFSETQY

J: TRBJ2-5
V: TRBV4-3
size: NA
D: TRBD1
CDR3: ASSQDRAFQETQY

J: TRBJ1-1
V: TRBV27
size: few
D: TRBD1
CDR3: ASSFRTGEAF

J: TRBJ1-6
V: TRBV2
size: NA
D: TRBD1
CDR3: ASRDDRGRSYNSPLH

J: TRBJ2-1
V: TRBV5-1
size: NA
D: TRBD2
CDR3: ASSSSGGLYNEQF

J: TRBJ1-2
V: TRBV18
size: NA
D: NA
CDR3: ASSQVQGNGYT

J: TRBJ2-4
V: TRBV7-2
size: NA
D: TRBD2
CDR3: ASSWEGSAKNIQY

J: TRBJ2-7
V: TRBV5-1
size: few
D: TRBD1
CDR3: ASSLRGLYEQY

J: TRBJ1-2
V: TRBV18
size: NA
D: TRBD1
CDR3: ASSLTTRTGGYGYT

J: TRBJ2-4
V: TRBV6-1
size: NA
D: TRBD2
CDR3: ASSSLGLAANIQY

J: TRBJ2-3
V: TRBV10-2
size: NA
D: NA
CDR3: ASRTGPSTDTQY

J: TRBJ2-7
V: TRBV15
size: NA
D: NA
CDR3: ATSREKPGSSYEQY

J: TRBJ1-5
V: TRBV7-9
size: NA
D: TRBD1
CDR3: ASSSGGTDLLPQH

J: TRBJ1-1
V: TRBV2
size: NA
D: NA
CDR3: ASPRGTTEAF

J: TRBJ2-7
V: TRBV28
size: NA
D: NA
CDR3: ASSLAGHEQY

J: TRBJ1-6
V: TRBV7-9
size: once
D: NA
CDR3: ASSLYNSPLH

J: TRBJ2-7
V: TRBV5-1
size: NA
D: NA
CDR3: ASGGPTEDEQY

J: TRBJ1-2
V: TRBV27
size: NA
D: TRBD1
CDR3: ASSFKQGGYGYT

J: TRBJ1-1
V: TRBV7-8
size: NA
D: NA
CDR3: ASSLDSGFADEAF

J: TRBJ1-1
V: TRBV19
size: NA
D: TRBD1
CDR3: ASEDPGTDTEAF

J: TRBJ2-2
V: TRBV19
size: NA
D: NA
CDR3: ASRRAAGELF